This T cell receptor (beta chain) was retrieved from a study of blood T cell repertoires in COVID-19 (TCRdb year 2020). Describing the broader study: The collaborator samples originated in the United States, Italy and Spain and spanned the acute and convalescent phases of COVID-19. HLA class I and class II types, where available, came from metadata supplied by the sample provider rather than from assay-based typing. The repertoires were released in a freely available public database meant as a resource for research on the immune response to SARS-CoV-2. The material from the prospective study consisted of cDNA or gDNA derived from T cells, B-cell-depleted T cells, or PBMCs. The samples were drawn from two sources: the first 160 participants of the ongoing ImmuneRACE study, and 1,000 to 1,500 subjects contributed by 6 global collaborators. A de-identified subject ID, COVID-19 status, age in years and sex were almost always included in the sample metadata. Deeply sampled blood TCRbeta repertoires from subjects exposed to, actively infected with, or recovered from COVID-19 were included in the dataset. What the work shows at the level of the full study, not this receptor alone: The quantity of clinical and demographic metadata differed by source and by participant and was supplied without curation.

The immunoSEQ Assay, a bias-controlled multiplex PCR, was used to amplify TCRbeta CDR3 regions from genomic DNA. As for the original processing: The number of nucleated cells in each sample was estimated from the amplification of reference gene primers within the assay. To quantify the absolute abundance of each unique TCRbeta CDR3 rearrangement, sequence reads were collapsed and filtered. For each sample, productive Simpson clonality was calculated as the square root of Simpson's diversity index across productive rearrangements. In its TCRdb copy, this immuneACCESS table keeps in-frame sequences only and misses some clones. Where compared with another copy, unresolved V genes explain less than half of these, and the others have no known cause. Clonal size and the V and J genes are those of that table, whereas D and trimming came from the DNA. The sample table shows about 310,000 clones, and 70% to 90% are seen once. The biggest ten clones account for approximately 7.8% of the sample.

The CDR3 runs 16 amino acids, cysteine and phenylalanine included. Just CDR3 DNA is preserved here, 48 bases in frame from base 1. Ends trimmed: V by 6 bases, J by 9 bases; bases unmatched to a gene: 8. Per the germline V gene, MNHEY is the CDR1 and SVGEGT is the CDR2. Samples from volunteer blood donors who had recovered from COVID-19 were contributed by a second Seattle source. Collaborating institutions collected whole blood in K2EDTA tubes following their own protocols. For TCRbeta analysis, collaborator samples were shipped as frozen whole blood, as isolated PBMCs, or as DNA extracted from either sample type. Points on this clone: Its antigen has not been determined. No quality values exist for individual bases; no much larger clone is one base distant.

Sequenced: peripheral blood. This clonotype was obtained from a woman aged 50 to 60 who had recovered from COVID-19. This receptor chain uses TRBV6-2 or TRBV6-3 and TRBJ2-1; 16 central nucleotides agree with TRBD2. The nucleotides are TGTGCCAGCAGCACCGGGACTAGCGGGGGGGCAAGTGAGCAGTTCTTC. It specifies CASSTGTSGGASEQFF.